This T cell receptor beta chain was captured by sequencing in a study of T cell responses to AZD1222 COVID-19 vaccine. Germline values: CDR1 SNHLY, CDR2 FYNNEI. This CDR3 is built from 14 residues. The ends lost 4 bases at V and 12 bases at J; junction bases unmatched: 4. TCRdb's copy holds only in-frame clones and misses some; the assay was immunoSEQ multiplex PCR. The data hold approximately 140,000 clones, with around 90% observed a single time. Study findings and constraints: A reported finding is that nearly half of spike-specific TCRs target unmutated variant regions. The sample set comprised mostly white British donors with more females, and clonal diversity was possibly underestimated. Just a handful of people given AZD1222 tested seropositive at baseline. Repertoire samples came only from after the peak T cell response.

As to this clone: The antigen is unknown.

The chain has TRBV2 and TRBJ1-6, with TRBD1 matching 12 bases. This clonotype originated in an adult who received the AZD1222 COVID-19 vaccine. The source was peripheral blood, collected 28 days after the second AZD1222 dose. This CDR3 reads CASSGGTGGLPLHF. For the CDR3, the DNA is TGTGCCAGCAGTGGTGGGACAGGGGGCCTACCCCTCCACTTT.